This T cell receptor beta chain emerged from a study of blood T cell repertoires in COVID-19. Looking at the study overall: Whether acute or convalescent, the COVID-19 samples came from the United States, Italy and Spain. Sample material is recorded as cDNA or gDNA derived from T cells, B-cell-depleted T cells, or PBMCs.

The CDR3 spans 13 residues. V lost 7 bases to trimming and J lost 4 bases, with 14 bases between them. Germline V gene data show CDR1 as MDHEN and CDR2 as SYDVKM. Original processing methods: From reference gene primer amplification, estimates of nucleated cell counts were derived. The data were produced by immunoSEQ multiplex PCR, yet TCRdb's version contains in-frame clones alone and is incomplete. V, J and clone size are those of that table, while D and trimming were read from the DNA. The sample lists around 260,000 clones, around nine tenths seen once, with about a tenth in the top ten. Seattle-derived patients entered the study during active infection and were followed longitudinally.

This chain uses TRBV28 with TRBJ2-7, with D hard to call. Sequenced: peripheral blood. This clonotype was sampled from a woman aged 70-85 years with COVID-19, enrolled during active disease. CDR3 protein: CASTGENLYEQYF. In DNA form, the CDR3 reads TGTGCCAGCACTGGAGAAAACCTATACGAGCAGTACTTC.